Sequencing of this TCR beta chain was carried out in a study of CD8 T cells in ankylosing spondylitis. Study-level results: Matched ankylosing spondylitis synovial fluid reportedly contained a significantly enriched population of disease-linked clones. About 8 highly homologous variants made up a TCR beta motif, and this motif appeared characteristic of ankylosing spondylitis blood.

Germline V gene sequence: CDR1 SGHAT, CDR2 FQNNGV. The V gene lost 1 base and the J gene lost 6 bases, with 12 bases spanning the gap. This CDR3 comprises 15 residues. TCRdb fed the 5' RACE reads into MiXCR, producing one record per CDR3 protein. The sample includes approximately 300,000 distinct CDR3 sequences, 20% of them seen just once. This clonotype was recorded once. Its antigen is not known. Sequencing was done on a sample of blood, either unsorted or a sorted T cell fraction (not recorded which). The rearrangement links TRBV11-2 to TRBJ2-2; no firm D call. The TCR sequence derives from a male donor with ankylosing spondylitis or in good health (not recorded which). For the CDR3, the DNA is TGTGCCAGCAGCTTAGTCTTGTGGGCGCCCGGGGAGCTGTTTTTT. As protein: CASSLVLWAPGELFF. The whole variable domain, filled in from reference TRBV11-2 and TRBJ2-2, reads EAGVAQSPRYKIIEKRQSVAFWCNPISGHATLYWYQQILGQGPKLLIQFQNNGVVDDSQLPKDRFSAERLKGVDSTLKIQPAKLEDSAVYLCASSLVLWAPGELFFGEGSRLTVL.